This T cell receptor beta chain was obtained from a study of CD4 T cells in relation to SARS-CoV-2 and coronaviruses. Looking at the study overall: Convalescent donors were aged about 21 to 80, with median around 40 years.

Deep TCR-beta sequencing used DNA from uncultured naive and memory CD4+ T cells. Profiled with immunoSEQ multiplex PCR; TCRdb holds only in-frame clones, not every one. Of 35,000 to 45,000 clones in the sample, 85% to 90% were seen once. Per germline, CDR1 SGDLS and CDR2 YYNGEE. The V end lost 0 bases, the J end lost 3 bases, and 9 bases lay between the germline ends. The CDR3 length is 15 residues. Sequencing was done on a sample of memory CD4+ T cells from PBMCs. The TCR originated in an adult with COVID-19. The gene calls are TRBV9 and TRBJ1-4; possible D gene TRBD1, 6 bases. CDR3 amino acids: CASSVGGGSNEKLFF. CDR3 DNA: TGTGCCAGCAGCGTAGGGGGGGGCTCTAATGAAAAACTGTTTTTT.